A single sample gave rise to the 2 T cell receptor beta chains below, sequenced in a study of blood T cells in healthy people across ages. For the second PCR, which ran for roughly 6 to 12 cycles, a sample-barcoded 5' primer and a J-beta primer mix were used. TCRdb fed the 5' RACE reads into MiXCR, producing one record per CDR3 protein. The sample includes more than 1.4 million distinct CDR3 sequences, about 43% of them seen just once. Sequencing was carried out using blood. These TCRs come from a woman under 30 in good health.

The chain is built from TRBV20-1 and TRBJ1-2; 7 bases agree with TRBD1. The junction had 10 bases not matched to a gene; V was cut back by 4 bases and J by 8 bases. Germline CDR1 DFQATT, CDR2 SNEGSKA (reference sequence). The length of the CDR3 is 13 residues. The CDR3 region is CSATLQGLGGYTF. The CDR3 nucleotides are TGCAGTGCTACTCTACAGGGGCTAGGGGGCTACACCTTC.

CDR3 sequence: CASSSEQMRYEQYF. CDR3 coding DNA: TGTGCCAGCAGTTCGGAACAGATGAGGTACGAGCAGTACTTC. The chain has TRBV7-9 and TRBJ2-7; the D is unclear. The germline V gene encodes CDR1 SEHNR and CDR2 FQNEAQ (reference sequence). V dropped 6 bases and J dropped 4 bases, with 16 bases sitting between them. The CDR3 totals 14 residues.